This T cell receptor beta chain was sequenced during a study of blood T cell repertoires in COVID-19. About the research overall: PBMCs, B-cell-depleted T cells, or T cells were the source of the cDNA or gDNA that made up the material.

This clone showed up just once. Measured with immunoSEQ multiplex PCR; TCRdb has only the in-frame clones, and not every one. The table has roughly 100,000 clones, approximately 83% seen once. J lost 0 bases, V lost 0 bases, and 2 bases had no gene match. The CDR3 has 16 amino acids. Per germline, CDR1 MDHEN and CDR2 SYDVKM. This chain connects TRBV28 to TRBJ2-3; 8 bases line up with TRBD1. Sample: peripheral blood. This clonotype originated in a man in his fifties or sixties with acute or convalescent COVID-19. CDR3 protein: CASSLWRQGSTDTQYF. In DNA form, the CDR3 reads TGTGCCAGCAGTTTATGGCGACAGGGGAGCACAGATACGCAGTATTTT.